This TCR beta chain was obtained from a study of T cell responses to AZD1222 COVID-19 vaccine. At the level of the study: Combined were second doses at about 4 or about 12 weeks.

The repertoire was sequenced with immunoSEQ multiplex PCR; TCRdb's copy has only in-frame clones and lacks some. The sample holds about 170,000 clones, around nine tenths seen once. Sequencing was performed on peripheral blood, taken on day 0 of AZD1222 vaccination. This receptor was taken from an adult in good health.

The CDR3 region is CASSEGGNQPQHF. CDR3 coding DNA: TGTGCCAGCAGTGAGGGAGGCAATCAGCCCCAGCATTTT. The chain employs TRBV6-1 and TRBJ1-5; no firm D call. This CDR3 has 13 residues. Germline V gives CDR1 MNHNS, CDR2 SASEGT. V shed 3 bases and J shed 2 bases, with 5 bases lying between them.